This T cell receptor beta chain was retrieved from a study of breast tumors, draining lymph nodes, adjacent tissues. TCRdb recomputed calls from the multiplex PCR reads with MiXCR, one row per CDR3 protein. The top ten hold around 8.1% of the sample, which has approximately 89,000 distinct CDR3 sequences, approximately 29% seen once. Whole-study findings and limits: Tumor repertoires ranked between lymph nodes and nontumor tissue in diversity, with V and J gene preferences. Tumor and nontumor repertoires were significantly more similar in luminal-like than in basal-like breast cancer. That most tumor T cells come from lymph nodes remained unproven. Data fit most tumor T cells coming from lymph node, expanding in tumor.

This clonotype was picked up many times. Its antigen remains unknown. Breast cancer patients provided tissue from their axillary draining lymph nodes. The clonotype comes from a female donor with breast cancer. Some clones in this sample may be carry-over from other donors' samples. The specimen sequenced was axillary lymph node tissue.

Here the CDR3 reads CASSPRGASGNTIYF. CDR3 nucleotides: TGTGCCAGCAGCCCCCGGGGGGCCTCTGGAAACACCATATATTTT. The chain couples TRBV6-2 or TRBV6-3 to TRBJ1-3; possible D gene TRBD1, 6 bases. The CDR3 loop spans 15 amino acids. Germline lookup yields CDR1 MNHEY and CDR2 SVGEGT. Trimming removed 6 bases from V and 0 bases from J, with 12 bases in between.